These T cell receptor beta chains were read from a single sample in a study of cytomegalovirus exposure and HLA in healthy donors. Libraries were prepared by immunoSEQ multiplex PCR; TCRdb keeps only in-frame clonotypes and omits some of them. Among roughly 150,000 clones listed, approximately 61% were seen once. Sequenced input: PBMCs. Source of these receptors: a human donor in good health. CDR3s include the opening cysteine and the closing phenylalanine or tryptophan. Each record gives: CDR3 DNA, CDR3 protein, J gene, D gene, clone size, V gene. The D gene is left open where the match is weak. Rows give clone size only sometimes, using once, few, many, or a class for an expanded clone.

TGTGCCAGCAGTGGGCCCAGGGATCGCACAGATACGCAGTATTTT,CASSGPRDRTDTQYF,TRBJ2-3,NA,NA,TRBV27
TGTGCCAGCGCCGGGCGGGCTAACTATGGCTACACCTTC,CASAGRANYGYTF,TRBJ1-2,NA,NA,TRBV6-5
TGCGCCAGCAGCATGGACAGCCGCAATCAGCCCCAGCATTTT,CASSMDSRNQPQHF,TRBJ1-5,NA,NA,TRBV5-1
TGTGCCAGCAGCCCCGGGACACTACCCTACGAGCAGTACTTC,CASSPGTLPYEQYF,TRBJ2-7,NA,NA,TRBV28
TGCGCCAGCAACCCGGGACAGAACTATGGCTACACCTTC,CASNPGQNYGYTF,TRBJ1-2,TRBD1,NA,TRBV5-1
TGCGCCAGCAGGGGGACTCCCTTCTTCTACGAGCAGTACTTC,CASRGTPFFYEQYF,TRBJ2-7,NA,NA,TRBV10-1
TGCGCCAGCAACGGGGAACCGGGGACCTACAATGAGCAGTTCTTC,CASNGEPGTYNEQFF,TRBJ2-1,NA,few,TRBV4-1
TGTGCCAGCAGCGTAGGTCCCGGGGACTACGAGCAGTACTTC,CASSVGPGDYEQYF,TRBJ2-7,NA,NA,TRBV9
TGTGCCAGCAGCTTCGCCCGGACAGGGCCCTACGAGCAGTACTTC,CASSFARTGPYEQYF,TRBJ2-7,TRBD1,NA,TRBV7-9
TGTGCCAGCAGCTCCAATCTAGCGGGAGATTACAATGAGCAGTTCTTC,CASSSNLAGDYNEQFF,TRBJ2-1,TRBD2,NA,TRBV5-5
TGCGCCAGCAGCCAAAGATTAGCGGAGGGACCTCCAGGAAACACCATATATTTT,CASSQRLAEGPPGNTIYF,TRBJ1-3,NA,few,TRBV4-1
TGTGCCATCAGTTACGCAGGGGACTCCTACGAGCAGTACTTC,CAISYAGDSYEQYF,TRBJ2-7,NA,NA,TRBV10-3
TGTGCCAGCAGTTTTTCACCGGGGAGGCCCGACTACGAGCAGTACTTC,CASSFSPGRPDYEQYF,TRBJ2-7,NA,NA,TRBV28
TGTGCCAGCAGTGCTCTAGCGACGAACACCGGGGAGCTGTTTTTT,CASSALATNTGELFF,TRBJ2-2,NA,few,TRBV2
TGTGCCAGCAGCCAAACGAGACAAATCATCTCTGGGGCCAACGTCCTGACTTTC,CASSQTRQIISGANVLTF,TRBJ2-6,NA,once,TRBV7-2
TGTGCCAGCAGTCCCCCCGGGGTCGGGGAGACCCAGTACTTC,CASSPPGVGETQYF,TRBJ2-5,NA,few,TRBV9
TGTGCCAGCAGCTTAGCCTCCGGGACAGGGGTCAATGAGCAGTTCTTC,CASSLASGTGVNEQFF,TRBJ2-1,TRBD1,NA,TRBV7-2
TGTGCCAGCAGCCAAGAGGTCAGGGCTAGCGGGAGTAAAAATGAGCAGTTCTTC,CASSQEVRASGSKNEQFF,TRBJ2-1,TRBD2,NA,TRBV14
TGTGCCAGCAGTTCCCAAGAGGGCCAAGAGACCCAGTACTTC,CASSSQEGQETQYF,TRBJ2-5,NA,few,TRBV6-5
TGTGCCAGCAGCCCGGGAGCCGGCGGAAACACCATATATTTT,CASSPGAGGNTIYF,TRBJ1-3,NA,NA,TRBV4-2
TGCGCCAGCAGCTTGGAGACAGGGGTAGGCTACGAGCAGTACTTC,CASSLETGVGYEQYF,TRBJ2-7,TRBD1,few,TRBV5-1
TGTGCCAGCAGCGTTGGGAGGGGCGCATTGGCAGAGACCCAGTACTTC,CASSVGRGALAETQYF,TRBJ2-5,TRBD2,NA,TRBV9
TGTGCCAGCTTACTAGCGGGAGCGAACACCGGGGAGCTGTTTTTT,CASLLAGANTGELFF,TRBJ2-2,TRBD2,NA,TRBV7-9
TGCGCCAGCAGCCAAGATCCAGGGGCTGGAAACACCATATATTTT,CASSQDPGAGNTIYF,TRBJ1-3,NA,NA,TRBV4-1
TGTGCCATCGGACGAATCCAGGGGCAAGAGACCCAGTACTTC,CAIGRIQGQETQYF,TRBJ2-5,NA,NA,TRBV10-3
TGTGCCAGCACCGTGTCTGCGGGACCCTACGAGCAGTACTTC,CASTVSAGPYEQYF,TRBJ2-7,NA,few,TRBV11-3
TGTGCCTGCTCCGGGACTAGCGGGAGTGGAGGTGGAGATACGCAGTATTTT,CACSGTSGSGGGDTQYF,TRBJ2-3,TRBD2,once,TRBV19
TGTGCCAGTAGCCTTAGCGGAAGCTCCTACAATGAGCAGTTCTTC,CASSLSGSSYNEQFF,TRBJ2-1,NA,few,TRBV19
TGCGCCAGCAAACCGACTAGCGGGACCGGCATTCAGTACTTC,CASKPTSGTGIQYF,TRBJ2-4,TRBD2,once,TRBV5-1
TGTGCCAGCAGCTTAGGTAGAGCGGGCAATCAGCCCCAGCATTTT,CASSLGRAGNQPQHF,TRBJ1-5,NA,NA,TRBV7-8
TGTGCCAGCAGTTCCCCGGCAGGCATAAACTATGGCTACACCTTC,CASSSPAGINYGYTF,TRBJ1-2,NA,NA,TRBV28
TGCGCCAGCAGCCCCCGAGGGCGGCAGGTTAATGAAAAACTGTTTTTT,CASSPRGRQVNEKLFF,TRBJ1-4,NA,few,TRBV4-1
TGTGCCAGCAGCTTAGAGGAGGGGGCAGAGGGAGAGACCCAGTACTTC,CASSLEEGAEGETQYF,TRBJ2-5,NA,once,TRBV7-6
TGTGCCAGCAGTTCTACCCCTGTTACAGAACCCTATGGCTACACCTTC,CASSSTPVTEPYGYTF,TRBJ1-2,NA,once,TRBV6-5
TGTGCCAGTAGTCCTACCGGGACATCCGGACCTACTGTGCAGTACTTC,CASSPTGTSGPTVQYF,TRBJ2-7,NA,few,TRBV19
TGTGCCAGCAGTTATACGCGGGGGCATGGCTACACCTTC,CASSYTRGHGYTF,TRBJ1-2,NA,NA,TRBV6-5
TGCAGCGTTGGCGGCGTAAGCTACGAGCAGTACTTC,CSVGGVSYEQYF,TRBJ2-7,NA,few,TRBV29-1
TGCGCCAGCAGCTTGGGCCTGCTAGCGGGTAGCTACGAGCAGTACTTC,CASSLGLLAGSYEQYF,TRBJ2-7,TRBD2,NA,TRBV5-1
TGTGCCAGTCGGTATCTTACCGGGGAGCTGTTTTTT,CASRYLTGELFF,TRBJ2-2,NA,NA,TRBV10-3
TGTGCCAGCAGGAACAGCACCCGGGAGCTGTTTTTT,CASRNSTRELFF,TRBJ2-2,NA,NA,TRBV27
TGTGCCAGCTCACTTCAAGGCTCCGGGACTAGCGGGAGTTGGGAGACCCAGTACTTC,CASSLQGSGTSGSWETQYF,TRBJ2-5,TRBD2,once,TRBV18
TGTGCCAGCTCACCACTTAACAGGGATAGTGACACCGGGGAGCTGTTTTTT,CASSPLNRDSDTGELFF,TRBJ2-2,NA,NA,TRBV18
TGTGCCAGCACCCCCGGGGGGGGGCTGGACTCCTACGAGCAGTACTTC,CASTPGGGLDSYEQYF,TRBJ2-7,TRBD2,NA,TRBV28
TGCGCCAGCAGCCCGACTAGCGGGAGTGATGAGCAGTTCTTC,CASSPTSGSDEQFF,TRBJ2-1,TRBD2,NA,TRBV5-1
TGTGCCAGCAGCTCCTTAGCGGGAGCGGCAGATACGCAGTATTTT,CASSSLAGAADTQYF,TRBJ2-3,TRBD2,once,TRBV5-6
TGTGCCAGCAAGATCTCAGGGTACACTGAAGCTTTCTTT,CASKISGYTEAFF,TRBJ1-1,NA,few,TRBV2
TGTGCCAGCAGAGACGACAGGGGGCGGAACAATGAGCAGTTCTTC,CASRDDRGRNNEQFF,TRBJ2-1,TRBD1,NA,TRBV2
TGTGCTAGTGGTCCACCGGGACAGGGGACAGATACGCAGTATTTT,CASGPPGQGTDTQYF,TRBJ2-3,TRBD1,NA,TRBV12-5
TGTGCCAGTAGTATAAGGACTAGCGGGATCAATGAGCAGTTCTTC,CASSIRTSGINEQFF,TRBJ2-1,TRBD2,NA,TRBV19